The next 7 T cell receptor beta chains were all read from a single sample in a study of OX40 agonist ivuxolimab in advanced cancers. Clones were read by immunoSEQ multiplex PCR, and TCRdb kept only the in-frame ones, dropping some. The sample has roughly 57,000 clones, around 84% seen once. The sequencing used CD4+ or CD8+ T cells sorted from blood, collected in a trial of the OX40 agonist ivuxolimab. The receptors derive from an adult with an advanced solid tumor such as melanoma, head and neck, liver or kidney cancer.

The chain recombines TRBV4-1 with TRBJ2-5; D possibly corresponds to TRBD2 (6 bases). Germline assignment: CDR1 MGHRA and CDR2 YSYEKL. V was pared by 0 bases and J by 7 bases, with 18 bases between. The CDR3 runs to 16 residues. In DNA form, the CDR3 reads TGCGCCAGCAGCCAAGATATGGGGGTGGGAGGAGGGACCCAGTACTTC. It yields the protein CASSQDMGVGGGTQYF.

The chain has TRBV27 and TRBJ1-2; no clear D. Between the trimmed V and J ends, which lost 5 bases and 3 bases, there was a span of 13 bases. The germline gives CDR1 MNHEY, CDR2 SMNVEV (reference sequence). This CDR3 spans 14 amino acids. CDR3 region: CASSPLQSHYGYTF. CDR3 nucleotide sequence: TGTGCCAGCAGTCCCTTACAGTCCCACTATGGCTACACCTTC.

Comment on this clone: A read error may account for a junction end that differs from germline. The chain is built from TRBV6-5 and TRBJ2-1; 9 nucleotides match TRBD2. Germline values: CDR1 MNHEY, CDR2 SVGAGI. The CDR3 has 14 amino acids. DNA for the CDR3: TGTGCCAGCAGTGAAAAAATGAAGGGGACTAGCTTGGTCTTC. Protein sequence: CASSEKMKGTSLVF.

CDR3 sequence reads: CASSSSGTGDWGEQYF. The CDR3 coding sequence is TGTGCCAGCAGCTCCTCCGGGACAGGGGACTGGGGCGAGCAGTACTTC. This chain uses TRBV7-9 with TRBJ2-7; the match to TRBD1 covers 10 bases. The germline CDR1 and CDR2 sequences are SEHNR and FQNEAQ (reference sequence). The V segment lost 4 bases and the J segment 6 bases; nucleotides outside the gene matches: 12. The CDR3 consists of 16 residues. Based on the CDR3 plus reference TRBV7-9 and TRBJ2-7, the full variable domain is DTGVSQNPRHKITKRGQNVTFRCDPISEHNRLYWYRQTLGQGPEFLTYFQNEAQLEKSRLLSDRFSAERPKGSFSTLEIQRTEQGDSAMYLCASSSSGTGDWGEQYFGPGTRLTVT.

This sequence joins TRBV19 and TRBJ2-1; D is perhaps TRBD1 or TRBD2 (5 bases each). V dropped 9 bases and J dropped 0 bases, with 18 bases sitting between them. The CDR3 covers 16 residues. Looked up from germline, CDR1 is LNHDA and CDR2 is SQIVND (reference sequence). The CDR3 here is CASRPGAVSSYNEQFF. Written as DNA, the CDR3 is TGTGCCAGCCGCCCCGGGGCTGTCAGCTCCTACAATGAGCAGTTCTTC.

The gene calls are TRBV28 and TRBJ1-2; D is perhaps TRBD1 (5 bases). V gave up 6 bases and J gave up 5 bases, with 13 bases separating them. The germline gives CDR1 MDHEN, CDR2 SYDVKM. The CDR3 spans 13 residues. As DNA, the CDR3 is TGTGCCAGCAGACCTGGGGGGAGGTATGGCTACACCTTC. Protein product: CASRPGGRYGYTF.

This chain joins TRBV7-9 and TRBJ1-6; a weak D match, TRBD1 (5 bases). Trimming left V 3 bases short and J 7 bases short, with 7 bases between. The CDR3 length is 13 residues. Germline loops: CDR1 SEHNR, CDR2 FQNEAQ (reference sequence). The CDR3 nucleotides read TGTGCCAGCAGCTTGACAGAAAATTCACCCCTCCACTTT. This encodes CASSLTENSPLHF.